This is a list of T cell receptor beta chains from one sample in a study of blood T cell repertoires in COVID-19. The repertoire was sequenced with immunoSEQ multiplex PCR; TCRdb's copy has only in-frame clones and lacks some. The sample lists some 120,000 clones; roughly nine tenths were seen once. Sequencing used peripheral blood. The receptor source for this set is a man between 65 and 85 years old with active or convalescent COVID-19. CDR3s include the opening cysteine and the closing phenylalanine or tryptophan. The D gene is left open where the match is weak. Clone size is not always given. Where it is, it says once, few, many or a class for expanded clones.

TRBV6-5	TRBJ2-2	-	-	TGTGCCAGCAACCACGCGACTAGTCCCACCGGGGAGCTGTTTTTT	CASNHATSPTGELFF
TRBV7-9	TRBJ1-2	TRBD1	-	TGTGCCAGCAGCTTAGCGGGCAGGGGGAGACAAGGCTATGGCTACACCTTC	CASSLAGRGRQGYGYTF
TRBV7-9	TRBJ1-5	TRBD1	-	TGTGCCAGCAGCCCAAGCCCCGGGACAGGGGGCGTAAATCAGCCCCAGCATTTT	CASSPSPGTGGVNQPQHF
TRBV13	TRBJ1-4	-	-	TGTGCCAGCAGCTTCACGACAGGACCAAATGAAAAACTGTTTTTT	CASSFTTGPNEKLFF
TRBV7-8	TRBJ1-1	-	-	TGTGCCAGCAGCTTGGAGGGTAGGGACACTGAAGCTTTCTTT	CASSLEGRDTEAFF
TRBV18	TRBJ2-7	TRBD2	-	TGTGCCAGCTCACTGACTAGCGGGAGGGGTGAGCAGTACTTC	CASSLTSGRGEQYF
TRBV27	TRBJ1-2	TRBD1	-	TGTGCCAGCAGTTCCCGGGACAGGGGCGGTAACTATGGCTACACCTTC	CASSSRDRGGNYGYTF
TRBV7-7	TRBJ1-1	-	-	TGTGCTAGCAGCTTAGACACAGTATCTGAAGCTTTCTTT	CASSLDTVSEAFF
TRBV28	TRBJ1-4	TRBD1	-	TGTGCCAGCAGTGGAGGGGGCGTTAATGAAAAACTGTTTTTT	CASSGGGVNEKLFF
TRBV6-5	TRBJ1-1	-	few	TGTGCCAGCAGTTCCGCAGGGATCACTGAAGCTTTCTTT	CASSSAGITEAFF
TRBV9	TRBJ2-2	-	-	TGTGCCAGCAGCGTAGACCAGACCGGGGAGCTGTTTTTT	CASSVDQTGELFF
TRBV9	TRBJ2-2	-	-	TGTGCCAGCAGCGTATTTAGCGAGAACACCGGGGAGCTGTTTTTT	CASSVFSENTGELFF
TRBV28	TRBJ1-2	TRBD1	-	TGTGCCAGCAGTTTATTGGCACATCAGGGGGCTCGTGGCTACACCTTC	CASSLLAHQGARGYTF
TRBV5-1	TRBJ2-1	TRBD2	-	TGCGCCAGCAGCCTCGTACTAGCGGGCCTAAGCTCCTACAATGAGCAGTTCTTC	CASSLVLAGLSSYNEQFF
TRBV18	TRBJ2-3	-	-	TGTGCCAGCTCACCACCTTGGGAAACCGGGAACACAGATACGCAGTATTTT	CASSPPWETGNTDTQYF
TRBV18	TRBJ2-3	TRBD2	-	TGTGCCAGCTCATTTCTAGCGGGAGACGATACGCAGTATTTT	CASSFLAGDDTQYF
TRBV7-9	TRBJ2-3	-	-	TGTGCCAGCAGCTTAGAGGGACTCGGACTCACAGATACGCAGTATTTT	CASSLEGLGLTDTQYF
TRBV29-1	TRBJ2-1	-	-	TGCAGCTTCGAATATACTTTTTACAATGAGCAGTTCTTC	CSFEYTFYNEQFF
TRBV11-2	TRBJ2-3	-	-	TGTGCCAGCAGCTTAAATCGAGCGGGAGATACGCAGTATTTT	CASSLNRAGDTQYF
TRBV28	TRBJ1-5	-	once	TGTGCCAGCGGGGGGGGCGTTCAGCCCCAGCATTTT	CASGGGVQPQHF
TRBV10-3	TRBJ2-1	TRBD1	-	TGTGCCATCAGTCAGGACAGGGCCTACAATGAGCAGTTCTTC	CAISQDRAYNEQFF
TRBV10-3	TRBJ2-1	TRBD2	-	TGTGCCATCAGTGAGGGCGGTCTAGCGGGAGTCAATGAGCAGTTCTTC	CAISEGGLAGVNEQFF
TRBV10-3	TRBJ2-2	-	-	TGTGCCATCAGTGACCTAGCCGGGAACGGGGAGCTGTTTTTT	CAISDLAGNGELFF
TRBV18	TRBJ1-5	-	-	TGTGCCAGCTCACCACCGGGGGACACCGTTTTCAATCAGCCCCAGCATTTT	CASSPPGDTVFNQPQHF
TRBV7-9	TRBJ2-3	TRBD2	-	TGTGCCAGCAGCTTAGAGGCTAGCGGGTTTAGCACAGATACGCAGTATTTT	CASSLEASGFSTDTQYF
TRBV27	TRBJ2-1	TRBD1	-	TGTGCCAGCAGTTTCCTGGGACAGAGCTCCTACAATGAGCAGTTCTTC	CASSFLGQSSYNEQFF
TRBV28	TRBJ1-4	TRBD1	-	TGTGCCAGCAGTCCGACAGGGGTACGGGAAAAACTGTTTTTT	CASSPTGVREKLFF
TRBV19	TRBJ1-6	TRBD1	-	TGTGCCAGTAGTTTGACAGGGGGTGACTCACCCCTCCACTTT	CASSLTGGDSPLHF
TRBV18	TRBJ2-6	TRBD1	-	TGTGCCAGCTCACCCACGGGACAGTCTAGAGGGGCCAACGTCCTGACTTTC	CASSPTGQSRGANVLTF
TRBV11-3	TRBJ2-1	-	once	TGTGCCAGCAGTCGGGGTCGTTGGAATGAGCAGTTCTTC	CASSRGRWNEQFF
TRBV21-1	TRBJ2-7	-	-	TGTGCCAGCAGCAAAGAGAGATCCTACGAGCAGTACTTC	CASSKERSYEQYF
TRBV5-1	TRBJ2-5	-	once	TGCGCCAGCAGCTTGGCTGCTAGCGTTCAAGAGACCCAGTACTTC	CASSLAASVQETQYF
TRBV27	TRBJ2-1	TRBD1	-	TGTGCCAGCAGTATAGAAGACAGGGGGCCCTACAATGAGCAGTTCTTC	CASSIEDRGPYNEQFF
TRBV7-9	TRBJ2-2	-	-	TGTGCCAGCAGTATCCAAGCGCCGAACACCGGGGAGCTGTTTTTT	CASSIQAPNTGELFF
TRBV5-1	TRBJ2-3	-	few	TGCGCCAGCAGCTCCTTAGGGGGAGCTAGCACAGATACGCAGTATTTT	CASSSLGGASTDTQYF
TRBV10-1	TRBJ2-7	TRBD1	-	TGCGCCAGCAGCGGTACCGGGACAGGGGGGTACCATGCCCACCACTACGAGCAGTACTTC	CASSGTGTGGYHAHHYEQYF
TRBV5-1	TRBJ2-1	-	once	TGCGCCAGCAGCTCGGACATGGGCTACAATGAGCAGTTCTTC	CASSSDMGYNEQFF
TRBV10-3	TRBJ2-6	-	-	TGTGCCATCAGTGATAGGCAGGCCTCTGGGGCCAACGTCCTGACTTTC	CAISDRQASGANVLTF
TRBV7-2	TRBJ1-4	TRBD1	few	TGTGCCAGCAGCCCGGACAGGGAAAAACTGTTTTTT	CASSPDREKLFF
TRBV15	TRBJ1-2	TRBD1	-	TGTGCCACCAGCAGGAAATTTGGACAGGGGGGAAAGGATGGCTACACCTTC	CATSRKFGQGGKDGYTF